A selection of T cell receptor beta chains follows, all from one sample in a study of T cells in localized non-small cell lung cancer. TCRdb's table, derived via immunoSEQ multiplex PCR, lists solely in-frame clones and lacks some. The sample consists of roughly 90,000 clones, approximately 90% of them appearing once. The source material was PBMCs, sampled before any cancer treatment. The receptor set was obtained from a woman aged 35 to 75 with stage II squamous cell lung carcinoma. Each CDR3 is given with its conserved first and last residue. D genes are given only for firm matches. The size field is filled for only some rows; it gives once, few, many or a size class.

v_gene	j_gene	d_gene	abundance	CDR3aa	CDR3nt
TRBV7-9	TRBJ2-1	TRBD2	-	CASSTREGDIYEQFF	TGTGCCAGCAGCACACGGGAGGGAGATATCTATGAGCAGTTCTTC
TRBV4-1	TRBJ1-2	TRBD1	-	CASSPADRGNHGYTF	TGCGCCAGCAGCCCTGCGGACAGGGGAAACCATGGCTACACCTTC
TRBV14	TRBJ1-2	-	-	CASSPNLAVSYGYTF	TGTGCCAGCAGCCCCAACCTGGCAGTATCCTATGGCTACACCTTC
TRBV5-1	TRBJ1-4	-	once	CASSLGDRPNEKLFF	TGTGCCAGCAGCTTGGGCGACAGGCCTAATGAAAAACTGTTTTTT
TRBV10-3	TRBJ1-1	-	-	CAIGKPGPSATEAFF	TGTGCCATCGGTAAACCGGGACCAAGCGCCACTGAAGCTTTCTTT
TRBV5-4	TRBJ1-2	-	-	CASSQVGNNYGYTF	TGTGCCAGCAGCCAGGTGGGGAACAACTATGGCTACACCTTC
TRBV2	TRBJ2-7	TRBD1	few	CASSDLSGGFYEQYF	TGTGCCAGCAGTGACCTTTCAGGGGGCTTTTACGAGCAGTACTTC
TRBV28	TRBJ2-5	TRBD2	-	CASSLLAGGETQYF	TGTGCCAGCAGTTTACTCGCCGGGGGGGAGACCCAGTACTTC
TRBV28	TRBJ2-5	-	-	CASSSVQETQYF	TGTGCCAGCAGTTCTGTACAAGAGACCCAGTACTTC
TRBV6-1	TRBJ1-1	-	-	CASSDLGGEIEAFF	TGTGCCAGCAGTGACTTGGGGGGGGAAATTGAAGCTTTCTTT
TRBV12-2	TRBJ2-3	-	-	CASRPRLAGGRDTQYF	TGTGCAAGTCGCCCCAGACTAGCGGGGGGCAGAGATACGCAGTATTTT
TRBV5-1	TRBJ2-3	-	-	CASRGTSTDTQYF	TGCGCCAGCAGAGGCACAAGCACAGATACGCAGTATTTT
TRBV29-1	TRBJ2-7	TRBD1	-	CSVGDRFSYEQYF	TGCAGCGTCGGGGACAGGTTCTCCTACGAGCAGTACTTC
TRBV7-9	TRBJ1-1	-	-	CASSQTGVRATEAFF	TGTGCCAGCAGCCAAACGGGGGTTCGAGCCACTGAAGCTTTCTTT
TRBV7-8	TRBJ1-1	-	-	CASSLRMNTEAFF	TGTGCCAGCAGCCTCCGCATGAACACTGAAGCTTTCTTT
TRBV7-8	TRBJ2-7	TRBD1	-	CASSPGTGSYEQYF	TGTGCCAGCAGCCCAGGGACAGGGAGCTACGAGCAGTACTTC
TRBV15	TRBJ2-1	TRBD2	-	CATRSGTSGGPQDEQFF	TGTGCCACCAGGTCCGGGACTAGCGGGGGGCCACAGGATGAGCAGTTCTTC
TRBV7-9	TRBJ2-5	TRBD2	-	CASCNPSGREETQYF	TGTGCCAGCTGCAATCCTAGCGGGAGGGAAGAGACCCAGTACTTC
TRBV6-1	TRBJ1-1	TRBD1	-	CASSEQHNRGHAFF	TGTGCCAGCAGTGAGCAACACAACAGGGGGCATGCTTTCTTT
TRBV28	TRBJ2-3	-	-	CASSTWGGAADTQYF	TGTGCCAGCAGTACATGGGGGGGGGCAGCAGATACGCAGTATTTT
TRBV6-1	TRBJ2-2	TRBD1	once	CATTRTGVTGELFF	TGTGCCACCACTAGGACAGGGGTAACCGGGGAGCTGTTTTTT
TRBV14	TRBJ2-3	-	-	CASSQVDTQYF	TGTGCCAGCAGCCAAGTAGATACGCAGTATTTT